The present TCR beta chain was sequenced within a study of blood T cell repertoires in COVID-19 (dated by TCRdb to between 2020 and 2021). Context from the whole study: Samples covering the acute and convalescent phases of COVID-19 were provided by collaborators in the United States, Italy and Spain. The material from the prospective study consisted of cDNA or gDNA derived from T cells, B-cell-depleted T cells, or PBMCs. Deeply sampled blood TCRbeta repertoires from subjects exposed to, actively infected with, or recovered from COVID-19 were included in the dataset. A freely available public database, intended as a resource for researchers studying the immune response to SARS-CoV-2, is where the repertoires were released. The samples were drawn from two sources: the first 160 participants of the ongoing ImmuneRACE study, and 1,000 to 1,500 subjects contributed by 6 global collaborators. A de-identified subject ID, COVID-19 status, age in years and sex were almost always included in the sample metadata. Where available, HLA class I and class II types were obtained from metadata supplied by the sample provider rather than from assay-based typing.

Overall results and qualifications from the work: Clinical and demographic metadata were provided uncurated, with the amount varying by source and participant.

The immunoSEQ Assay, a bias-controlled multiplex PCR, was used to amplify TCRbeta CDR3 regions from genomic DNA. As for the authors' bioinformatics: Within the assay, amplification of reference gene primers was used to estimate how many nucleated cells each sample contained. To quantify the absolute abundance of each unique TCRbeta CDR3 rearrangement, sequence reads were collapsed and filtered. Productive Simpson clonality was computed per sample as the square root of Simpson's diversity index over productive rearrangements. The immuneACCESS repertoire file appears here via TCRdb, limited to in-frame rearrangements. These files lack a portion of the clones; in checked studies, under half of the deficit traces to unresolved V genes, and the cause of the others is not known. Clonal size and the V and J genes are those of that table, whereas D and trimming came from the DNA. Recorded for this sample are a few hundred thousand clones; about 80% of them occurred a single time. The ten largest clones add up to 3% to 3.5% of the sample.

With respect to this clone: No antigen is known for it. The input lacks base qualities; no much larger clone sits a single base away.

Collaborating institutions collected whole blood in K2EDTA tubes following their own protocols. For TCRbeta analysis, collaborators shipped samples in one of three forms: frozen whole blood, isolated PBMCs, or DNA extracted from either of those sample types. From the cysteine through the phenylalanine, the CDR3 covers 15 amino acids. The kept DNA is CDR3 alone, 45 bases in frame from the first base. From the germline V gene, CDR1 is SGHTA and CDR2 is FQGNSA. V and J lose 1 base and 2 bases, and a span of 11 bases separates them. Source material: peripheral blood. The TCR originated in a woman aged 80 or older with acute or convalescent COVID-19. Here the chain combines TRBV7-2 and TRBJ1-1, with a tentative D gene TRBD1 over 5 matching bases. For the CDR3, the sequence is CASSLEPGRNTEAFF. The DNA sequence follows: TGTGCCAGCAGCTTAGAGCCAGGGCGTAACACTGAAGCTTTCTTT.